One and the same sample provided the 8 T cell receptor beta chains below, sequenced in a study of cytomegalovirus exposure and HLA in healthy donors. Vbeta (60) and Jbeta (13) primers were used in the PCR. The protocol was immunoSEQ multiplex PCR, while the TCRdb copy is restricted to in-frame clones and leaves out a portion. The sample contains approximately 190,000 clones, about three quarters of which appear only once. The sample comprised PBMCs. Receptors originate from a woman aged 25 to 45 in good health and CMV-seropositive.

This sequence joins TRBV30 and TRBJ2-3; TRBD2 matches at 10 bases. The CDR3 contains 14 residues. CDR1 GTSNPN and CDR2 SVGIG come from the germline V gene (reference sequence). The V and J ends lost 7 bases and 6 bases, in that order; junction bases with no gene match: 10. Written as DNA, the CDR3 is TGTGCCTCGCGACTAGCGGGCCTTGAGGATACGCAGTATTTT. Protein product: CASRLAGLEDTQYF.

This sequence joins TRBV7-9 and TRBJ1-2; TRBD1 aligns across 7 bases. This CDR3 region has 14 residues. The ends lost 2 bases at V and 11 bases at J; junction bases unmatched: 11. Germline V CDR1 and CDR2: SEHNR, FQNEAQ (reference sequence). The CDR3 loop reads CASSLRDSEGGYTF. The CDR3, as DNA: TGTGCCAGCAGCTTACGGGACAGCGAGGGAGGTTACACCTTC.

The chain is built from TRBV2 and TRBJ2-7, with D uncertain. CDR3 length: 13 residues. V shed 8 bases and J shed 0 bases, with 11 bases lying between them. CDR1 and CDR2 (germline): SNHLY, FYNNEI. The CDR3 reads CASGQESSYEQYF. CDR3 in DNA: TGTGCCAGCGGTCAAGAGAGCTCCTACGAGCAGTACTTC.

This chain joins TRBV2 and TRBJ2-7; D may be TRBD1 (6 bases). CDR3 length: 13 residues. Germline V gene sequence: CDR1 SNHLY, CDR2 FYNNEI. The V and J ends lost 8 bases and 6 bases respectively, with 17 bases between them. The CDR3 loop is CASLAGVGGEQYF. CDR3 nucleotides: TGTGCCAGCCTAGCAGGGGTTGGCGGCGAGCAGTACTTC.

The V gene is TRBV28, the J gene TRBJ2-7, with D possibly being TRBD1 (6 bases). CDR1 and CDR2 (germline): MDHEN, SYDVKM. CDR3 length equals 15 residues. Trimming took off 6 bases at V and 2 bases at J, with 17 bases between the two ends. The CDR3 bases are TGTGCCAGCAGCCAACCCTGGGGGCCCACCTACGAGCAGTACTTC. Encoded protein: CASSQPWGPTYEQYF.

The chain joins TRBV25-1 to TRBJ2-2; the D is unclear. The CDR3 has 14 residues. V lost 3 bases, J lost 4 bases, and 9 bases lay in between. Germline V gene sequence: CDR1 MGHDK, CDR2 SYGVNS. Written as DNA, the CDR3 is TGTGCCAGCAGTGATGGCCGAAGCACCGGGGAGCTGTTTTTT. It encodes CASSDGRSTGELFF.

The rearrangement links TRBV4-3 to TRBJ2-5; 10 nucleotides agree with TRBD2. CDR3 length: 14 residues. Germline loops: CDR1 LGHNA, CDR2 YSLEER. J gave up 6 bases and V 4 bases, and 5 bases lay outside the gene matches. The CDR3 region is CASSRGLAYQTQYF. The CDR3 coding sequence is TGCGCCAGCAGCCGGGGACTAGCGTACCAGACCCAGTACTTC.

This clone was counted a single time. This chain joins TRBV7-2 and TRBJ1-3, with a possible D match to TRBD1 (6 bases). CDR3 size: 14 residues. V lost 5 bases to trimming and J lost 4 bases, with 12 bases between them. Germline-derived CDR1 and CDR2 are SGHTA and FQGNSA. The CDR3 protein is CASSPRQGGNTIYF. CDR3 bases: TGTGCCAGCAGCCCGCGGCAGGGGGGAAACACCATATATTTT.